The 21 T cell receptor beta chains below all came from one sample that was sequenced in a study of blood T cell repertoires in COVID-19. Only in-frame clones appear in the TCRdb table, and some are missing; sequencing was by immunoSEQ multiplex PCR. The table shows hundreds of thousands of clones, with more than 80% occurring only once. Material for sequencing was peripheral blood. These receptors originate from a woman under 40 with COVID-19, enrolled during active disease.

The CDR3 region is CASNGRNEQFF. DNA for the CDR3: TGTGCCAGCAACGGTAGAAATGAGCAGTTCTTC. The chain links TRBV27 to TRBJ2-1, with unresolved D. Per the germline V gene, CDR1 is MNHEY and CDR2 is SMNVEV (reference sequence). The CDR3 has 11 residues. V was pared by 7 bases and J by 7 bases, with 8 bases between.

This clone was recorded many times. The rearrangement uses TRBV28 and TRBJ1-5; TRBD1 aligns across 8 bases. This CDR3 spans 15 amino acids. Per germline, CDR1 MDHEN and CDR2 SYDVKM. V was pared by 1 base and J by 1 base, with 0 bases of the junction left unmatched. CDR3 DNA sequence: TGTGCCAGCAGTTTATACAGGGGGAGCAATCAGCCCCAGCATTTT. It is translated as CASSLYRGSNQPQHF.

This clone was recorded a few times. The chain employs TRBV18 and TRBJ1-3; D is uncertain. The ends were cut back, 2 bases at V and 0 bases at J, with 8 bases in the middle. CDR3 length: 15 amino acids. Germline CDR1 and CDR2: KGHSH and LQKENI. This CDR3 is CASSPEVGSGNTIYF. The DNA for the CDR3 is TGTGCCAGCTCACCAGAGGTTGGCTCTGGAAACACCATATATTTT.

The V and J genes are TRBV28 and TRBJ2-3, with 10 bases fitting TRBD1. Germline V CDR1 and CDR2: MDHEN, SYDVKM. Germline trimming cut 5 bases from V and 4 bases from J; bases unmatched to any gene: 6. The CDR3 extends over 15 amino acids. CDR3 in amino acids: CASSQTGQGSDTQYF. CDR3 DNA sequence: TGTGCCAGCAGTCAAACGGGACAGGGGTCAGATACGCAGTATTTT. The full variable domain, with the rest looked up from reference TRBV28 and TRBJ2-3, is DVKVTQSSRYLVKRTGEKVFLECVQDMDHENMFWYRQDPGLGLRLIYFSYDVKMKEKGDIPEGYSVSREKKERFSLILESASTNQTSMYLCASSQTGQGSDTQYFGPGTRLTVL.

V gene TRBV7-2 combines with J gene TRBJ2-5; no clear D gene. The CDR3 is 12 residues long. V was clipped by 2 bases and J by 2 bases, with 3 bases between them. Germline V lookup: CDR1 SGHTA, CDR2 FQGNSA. CDR3 region: CASSLPQETQYF. The CDR3 DNA reads as TGTGCCAGCAGCTTACCTCAAGAGACCCAGTACTTC.

The J gene is TRBJ1-5, the V gene TRBV5-1; D uncertain. Trimming shortened V by 5 bases and J by 0 bases, and 6 bases separated the two germline ends. This CDR3 is 13 amino acids long. Germline CDR1 and CDR2: SGHRS and YFSETQ. This CDR3 is CASREDSNQPQHF. The CDR3 nucleotides are TGCGCCAGCAGGGAGGATAGCAATCAGCCCCAGCATTTT.

J is TRBJ2-7 and V is TRBV3-1 (or the pseudogene TRBV3-2), with TRBD1 matching 8 bases. The V and J ends lost 4 bases and 2 bases, in that order; junction bases with no gene match: 7. Germline loops: CDR1 LGHDT, CDR2 YNNKEL (reference sequence). The CDR3 runs to 15 residues. This CDR3 is CASSPSRGLAYEQYV. DNA for the CDR3: TGTGCCAGCAGCCCCAGCAGGGGGCTTGCCTACGAGCAGTACGTC.

The V and J genes are TRBV3-1 (or the pseudogene TRBV3-2) and TRBJ2-1; tentative D call: TRBD1 (5 bases). CDR3 size: 12 residues. Germline lookup yields CDR1 LGHDT and CDR2 YNNKEL (reference sequence). Trimming cost V 3 bases and J 9 bases, with 9 bases left between them. This chain's CDR3 is CASSQAQGEQFF. CDR3 DNA: TGTGCCAGCAGCCAGGCGCAGGGTGAGCAGTTCTTC.

Only a few counts were recorded for this clone. The V gene is TRBV21-1, the J gene TRBJ2-7; the table names TRBD1, a call not compared with the DNA. TRBV21-1 is described as a pseudogene. The CDR3 extends over 15 amino acids. The CDR3, as DNA: TGTGCCAGCAGCAAAGCCCGGACAGGCCCCTACGAGCAGTACGTC. It encodes CASSKARTGPYEQYV.

The genes are TRBV6-6 and TRBJ2-7, with D hard to call. Germline CDR1 and CDR2: MNHNY and SVGAGI (reference sequence). CDR3 length: 13 amino acids. V dropped 4 bases and J dropped 0 bases, with 7 bases sitting between them. In DNA, the CDR3 is TGTGCCAGCAGTTCCTACAGCTCCTACGAGCAGTACTTC. This encodes CASSSYSSYEQYF.

The chain carries TRBV6-2 or TRBV6-3 and TRBJ1-5, with a weak D call TRBD1 (6 bases). Germline V gene lookup returns CDR1 MNHEY and CDR2 SVGEGT. Trimming stripped 3 bases from V and 7 bases from J, with 16 bases between. CDR3 length: 15 residues. Here the CDR3 reads CASSYGQGMGQPQHF. CDR3 bases: TGTGCCAGCAGTTATGGGCAGGGGATGGGGCAGCCCCAGCATTTT.

The chain carries TRBV7-6 and TRBJ1-6, with 7 bases fitting TRBD1. J gave up 8 bases and V 6 bases, and 16 bases lay outside the gene matches. This CDR3 contains 17 residues. In germline, CDR1 is SGHVS, CDR2 FNYEAQ. The CDR3 here is CASRLTPQGSGDSPLHF. In nucleotides, the CDR3 is TGTGCCAGCAGATTAACCCCACAGGGGTCCGGGGATTCACCCCTCCACTTT.

The V call is TRBV7-9, the J call TRBJ1-6; tentative D call: TRBD1 (6 bases). This CDR3 contains 15 residues. The V gene's germline CDR1 is SEHNR and CDR2 FQNEAQ (reference sequence). The V end was cut by 5 bases, the J end by 4 bases, with 12 bases between. The DNA for the CDR3 is TGTGCCAGCAGCCCTTGGGGGCAGTATAATTCACCCCTCCACTTT. This sequence encodes CASSPWGQYNSPLHF.

This clone is a singleton in its sample. J is TRBJ2-3 and V is TRBV2; 11 bases fit TRBD2. The CDR3 spans 16 residues. Unmatched junction bases numbered 6, after V lost 7 bases and J lost 0 bases. CDR1 SNHLY and CDR2 FYNNEI come from the germline V gene. The chain's CDR3 is CASTRLAGGSTDTQYF. For the CDR3, the DNA is TGTGCCAGCACACGATTAGCGGGGGGGAGCACAGATACGCAGTATTTT.

The chain joins TRBV28 to TRBJ1-5; D ambiguous. Germline CDR1 is MDHEN and CDR2 is SYDVKM. This CDR3 spans 14 amino acids. V was clipped by 8 bases and J by 5 bases, with 16 bases between them. CDR3 protein: CASRGDARDQPQHF. As DNA, the CDR3 is TGTGCCAGCCGGGGTGACGCGAGGGATCAGCCCCAGCATTTT. The full variable domain, rest sourced from reference TRBV28 and TRBJ1-5, is DVKVTQSSRYLVKRTGEKVFLECVQDMDHENMFWYRQDPGLGLRLIYFSYDVKMKEKGDIPEGYSVSREKKERFSLILESASTNQTSMYLCASRGDARDQPQHFGDGTRLSIL.

This clone was observed once. The J gene is TRBJ2-3, the V gene TRBV3-1 (or the pseudogene TRBV3-2), with 12 nucleotides matching TRBD2. V lost 4 bases to trimming and J lost 4 bases; unmatched junction nucleotides: 9. CDR1 and CDR2 (germline): LGHDT, YNNKEL (reference sequence). This CDR3 has 17 amino acids. DNA of the CDR3: TGTGCCAGCAGCCTCAGAGAGGGACTAGCGGGTGCAGATACGCAGTATTTT. The encoded protein is CASSLREGLAGADTQYF.

The chain is built from TRBV5-4 and TRBJ2-1, with TRBD2 identical over 9 bases. The CDR3 is 16 residues long. The ends lost 3 bases at V and 3 bases at J; junction bases unmatched: 7. Germline CDR1 is SGHNT and CDR2 is YYREEE (reference sequence). The CDR3 region has the DNA TGTGCCAGCAGCTCCCGAGGCGGGAGGGGCTACAATGAGCAGTTCTTC. This gives the protein CASSSRGGRGYNEQFF.

The rearrangement links TRBV12-3 or TRBV12-4 to TRBJ2-1; no reliable D call. V gave up 3 bases and J gave up 6 bases, with 6 bases separating them. This CDR3 is 12 amino acids long. The DNA of the CDR3 is TGTGCCAGCAGTTTGATCGGCAATGAGCAGTTCTTC. Protein product: CASSLIGNEQFF.

The chain joins TRBV30 to TRBJ1-1, with TRBD1 as a possible D gene (5 bases). Germline assignment: CDR1 GTSNPN and CDR2 SVGIG (reference sequence). This CDR3 has 14 residues. Trimming removed 1 base at V and 3 bases at J, with 12 bases between. CDR3 sequence: CAWSGQPGYTEAFF. The CDR3 DNA is TGTGCCTGGAGTGGACAGCCCGGGTACACTGAAGCTTTCTTT.

The CDR3 DNA reads TGCAGCGTTGTGAGTCAGGGTTTTTACGAGCAGTACTTC. It translates to CSVVSQGFYEQYF. V usage is TRBV29-1 and J usage is TRBJ2-7, with D perhaps matching TRBD1 (5 bases). The CDR3 is 13 amino acids. Trimming removed 4 bases at V and 4 bases at J, with 14 bases between. Germline V CDR1 and CDR2: SQVTM, ANQGSEA.

The chain employs TRBV3-1 (or the pseudogene TRBV3-2) and TRBJ2-5; 10 nucleotides match TRBD2. The CDR3 covers 15 residues. In germline, CDR1 is LGHDT, CDR2 YNNKEL (reference sequence). Unmatched junction bases numbered 7, after V lost 4 bases and J lost 5 bases. Here the CDR3 reads CASSLPAGGYETQYF. The CDR3 nucleotides are TGTGCCAGCAGCCTACCAGCGGGAGGGTACGAGACCCAGTACTTC.